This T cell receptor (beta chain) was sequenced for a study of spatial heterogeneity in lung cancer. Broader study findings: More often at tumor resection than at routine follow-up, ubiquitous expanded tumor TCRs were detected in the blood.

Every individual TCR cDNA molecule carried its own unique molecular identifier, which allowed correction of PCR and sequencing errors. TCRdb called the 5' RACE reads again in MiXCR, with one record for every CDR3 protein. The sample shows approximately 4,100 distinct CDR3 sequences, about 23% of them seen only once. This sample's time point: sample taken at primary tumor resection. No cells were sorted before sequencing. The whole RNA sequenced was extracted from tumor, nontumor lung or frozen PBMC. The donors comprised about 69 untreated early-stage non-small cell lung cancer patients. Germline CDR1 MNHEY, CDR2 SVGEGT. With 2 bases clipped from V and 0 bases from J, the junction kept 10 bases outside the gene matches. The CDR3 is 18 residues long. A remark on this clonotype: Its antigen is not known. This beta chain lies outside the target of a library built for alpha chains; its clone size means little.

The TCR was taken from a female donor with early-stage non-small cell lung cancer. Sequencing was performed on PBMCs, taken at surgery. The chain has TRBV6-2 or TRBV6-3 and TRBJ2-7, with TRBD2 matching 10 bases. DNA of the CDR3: TGTGCCAGCAGTTACGTTGTTTGGGGGACTAGCGACTCCTACGAGCAGTACTTC. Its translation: CASSYVVWGTSDSYEQYF.